This passage covers 29 T cell receptor beta chains from one sample sequenced in a study of shared clonotypes between healthy human individuals. Generated by immunoSEQ multiplex PCR, the TCRdb table keeps only in-frame clones and is missing some. The profile shows 1,400,000 or so clones, around 98.5% of them singletons. The specimen was naive CD4+ T cells sorted from blood. Subset defined: CD45RA+ positively selected. These TCRs come from a man aged 30-40 years in good health.

This sequence joins TRBV19 and TRBJ1-2; D is uncertain. The CDR3 is 15 residues long. V was cut by 4 bases and J by 0 bases, with 12 bases left in between. Per the germline V gene, CDR1 is LNHDA and CDR2 is SQIVND (reference sequence). CDR3 in amino acids: CASSTRADSNYGYTF. CDR3 sequence (DNA): TGTGCCAGTAGTACCCGGGCAGACTCTAACTATGGCTACACCTTC.

The chain is built from TRBV25-1 and TRBJ2-3, with 7 positions matching TRBD2. Germline CDR1 and CDR2: MGHDK and SYGVNS. Unmatched junction bases numbered 8, after V lost 3 bases and J lost 2 bases. The CDR3 covers 16 residues. CDR3 loop: CASSEGTSASTDTQYF. CDR3 sequence (DNA): TGTGCCAGCAGTGAGGGAACTAGCGCTTCCACAGATACGCAGTATTTT.

The CDR3 nucleotides read TGTGCCAGCAGCTTAGCAGCATCGGGAGGCACTGAAGCTTTCTTT. It codes for CASSLAASGGTEAFF. V is TRBV7-9 and J is TRBJ1-1, with D unclear. Trimming removed 0 bases at V and 4 bases at J, with 12 bases between. The CDR3 is 15 residues long. Germline V CDR1 and CDR2: SEHNR, FQNEAQ (reference sequence).

This chain joins TRBV7-9 and TRBJ1-1; a weak D match, TRBD1 (5 bases). Trimming shortened V by 7 bases and J by 2 bases, and 11 bases separated the two germline ends. Germline loops: CDR1 SEHNR, CDR2 FQNEAQ (reference sequence). There are 13 residues in the CDR3. The CDR3 region has the DNA TGTGCCAGCACTCGAGGGGCAAACACTGAAGCTTTCTTT. Encoded protein: CASTRGANTEAFF.

J is TRBJ2-3 and V is TRBV15; a possible D gene is TRBD2 (6 bases). The CDR3 consists of 17 residues. Germline CDR1 and CDR2: LNHNV and YYDKDF (reference sequence). The germline V and J ends were trimmed by 1 base and 4 bases, with 18 bases remaining between them. The chain's CDR3 is CATSRVPRGTGADTQYF. CDR3 in DNA: TGTGCCACCAGCAGAGTGCCCCGCGGGACCGGTGCAGATACGCAGTATTTT.

The V and J genes are TRBV6-5 and TRBJ2-7; weak D call: TRBD1 (5 bases). This CDR3 is built from 15 residues. Germline V lookup: CDR1 MNHEY, CDR2 SVGAGI. Trimming stripped 2 bases from V and 3 bases from J, with 14 bases between. CDR3 DNA: TGTGCCAGCAGTTACCGTGGCGACAGTTACTACGAGCAGTACTTC. It codes for CASSYRGDSYYEQYF.

The genes are TRBV28 and TRBJ1-2; a possible D gene is TRBD1 (6 bases). V was shortened by 1 base and J by 8 bases, with 14 bases between the two germline ends. Germline CDR1 and CDR2: MDHEN and SYDVKM. The CDR3 is 14 amino acids. The CDR3 coding sequence is TGTGCCAGCAGTTTATTAGGGCAGGGGAGCGGCTACACCTTC. Translating it yields CASSLLGQGSGYTF.

As concerns this clone: Other DNA sequences within the sample encode an identical CDR3. The DNA of the CDR3 is TGCGCCAGCAGCCCGGGACTAGCGGTAGGCTACAATGAGCAGTTCTTC. This encodes CASSPGLAVGYNEQFF. V is TRBV5-1 and J is TRBJ2-1, with 11 bases aligning to TRBD2. The junction had 6 bases not matched to a gene; V was cut back by 4 bases and J by 3 bases. Germline CDR1 SGHRS, CDR2 YFSETQ. This CDR3 comprises 16 residues.

This chain uses TRBV10-3 with TRBJ2-1; D ambiguous. Trimming shortened V by 0 bases and J by 8 bases, and 11 bases separated the two germline ends. The germline V gene has CDR1 ENHRY and CDR2 SYGVKD. The CDR3 spans 14 residues. CDR3 loop: CAISESSQVDEQFF. For the CDR3, the DNA is TGTGCCATCAGTGAGTCTAGCCAGGTAGATGAGCAGTTCTTC.

In nucleotides, the CDR3 is TGCGCCAGCAGTGAGGGAGCTAGGTCCGAGCAGTACTTC. Translation gives CASSEGARSEQYF. V gene TRBV10-1 combines with J gene TRBJ2-7; D gene ambiguous. This CDR3 is built from 13 residues. From germline, CDR1 is WNHNN and CDR2 SYGVQD (reference sequence). Trimming removed 2 bases from V and 6 bases from J, with 11 bases in between.

This chain joins TRBV19 and TRBJ2-3; D tentatively fits TRBD1 or TRBD2 (5 bases each). The CDR3 loop spans 14 amino acids. Trimming pared 0 bases from V and 2 bases from J, leaving 6 bases between. Germline CDR1 is LNHDA and CDR2 is SQIVND (reference sequence). CDR3 loop: CASSIEGTTDTQYF. DNA for the CDR3: TGTGCCAGTAGTATAGAGGGGACCACAGATACGCAGTATTTT. Complete variable domain (other parts from reference TRBV19 and TRBJ2-3): DGGITQSPKYLFRKEGQNVTLSCEQNLNHDAMYWYRQDPGQGLRLIYYSQIVNDFQKGDIAEGYSVSREKKESFPLTVTSAQKNPTAFYLCASSIEGTTDTQYFGPGTRLTVL.

The chain's CDR3 is CASSGNGGRAYEQYF. The CDR3 DNA reads TGTGCCAGCAGCGGGAATGGCGGGAGGGCCTACGAGCAGTACTTC. The chain carries TRBV7-9 and TRBJ2-7, with TRBD2 matching over 9 bases. Germline V lookup: CDR1 SEHNR, CDR2 FQNEAQ (reference sequence). V gave up 5 bases and J gave up 2 bases; unmatched junction bases: 7. The CDR3 totals 15 residues. Filled out from reference TRBV7-9 and TRBJ2-7, the complete variable domain reads DTGVSQNPRHKITKRGQNVTFRCDPISEHNRLYWYRQTLGQGPEFLTYFQNEAQLEKSRLLSDRFSAERPKGSFSTLEIQRTEQGDSAMYLCASSGNGGRAYEQYFGPGTRLTVT.

J is TRBJ2-2 and V is TRBV28; tentative D call: TRBD1 (5 bases). Trimming shortened V by 7 bases and J by 2 bases, and 8 bases separated the two germline ends. CDR3 length: 13 amino acids. The germline V gene encodes CDR1 MDHEN and CDR2 SYDVKM. DNA of the CDR3: TGTGCCAGCAACAGGAAAAACACCGGGGAGCTGTTTTTT. It codes for CASNRKNTGELFF.

V is TRBV5-4 and J is TRBJ2-5, with a possible D match to TRBD2 (6 bases). Deletions cut 2 bases from V and 7 bases from J, with 15 bases between. Germline values: CDR1 SGHNT, CDR2 YYREEE (reference sequence). The CDR3 consists of 14 residues. For the CDR3, the DNA is TGTGCCAGCAGCTTACCGGGAGATCGTGGGACCCAGTACTTC. It encodes CASSLPGDRGTQYF.

In this sample, this clone turned up once. The chain couples TRBV28 to TRBJ1-5, with D possibly being TRBD1 (5 bases). V gave up 10 bases and J gave up 4 bases, with 17 bases separating them. Germline values: CDR1 MDHEN, CDR2 SYDVKM. The CDR3 contains 14 residues. The CDR3 reads CATSTAGINQPQHF. The CDR3 coding sequence is TGTGCCACCTCAACGGCAGGGATAAATCAGCCCCAGCATTTT.

This clone was picked up one time. The chain joins TRBV5-1 to TRBJ2-1, with D perhaps matching TRBD1 (5 bases). Germline assignment: CDR1 SGHRS and CDR2 YFSETQ. Deletions cut 6 bases from V and 0 bases from J, with 13 bases between. The CDR3 runs 15 residues. CDR3 loop: CASTKQVRSYNEQFF. The CDR3 DNA reads TGCGCCAGCACTAAACAGGTCCGCTCCTACAATGAGCAGTTCTTC.

The chain has TRBV4-1 and TRBJ1-1; perhaps TRBD1 as D (6 bases). CDR3 length: 13 amino acids. Trimming cost V 1 base and J 8 bases, with 11 bases left between them. Germline V lookup: CDR1 MGHRA, CDR2 YSYEKL. DNA of the CDR3: TGCGCCAGCAGCCAAGTTCTGACAGGCGAAGCTTTCTTT. Translation gives CASSQVLTGEAFF.

This chain joins TRBV27 and TRBJ2-7, with 7 bases aligning to TRBD1. Germline CDR1 is MNHEY and CDR2 is SMNVEV (reference sequence). V was clipped by 5 bases and J by 0 bases; unmatched bases: 10. The CDR3 length is 16 residues. The CDR3 DNA sequence: TGTGCCAGCAGTCCGTTGGACAGGCTACTCTCCTACGAGCAGTACTTC. This codes for CASSPLDRLLSYEQYF.

This clone was seen only a few times. CDR3 loop: CSVDAGAYNEQFF. CDR3 nucleotide sequence: TGCAGCGTTGACGCGGGAGCCTACAATGAGCAGTTCTTC. The chain employs TRBV29-1 and TRBJ2-1; 7 nucleotides agree with TRBD2. This CDR3 has 13 residues. In germline, CDR1 is SQVTM, CDR2 ANQGSEA. After removal of 3 bases from V and 2 bases from J, the junction contained 1 base not matched to a gene.

This sequence joins TRBV6-5 and TRBJ2-1, with D unclear. V lost 10 bases and J 0 bases, leaving 7 bases between the germline ends. The CDR3 consists of 12 residues. CDR1 is MNHEY, CDR2 SVGAGI, per germline. The CDR3 protein is CATESSYNEQFF. The CDR3 DNA is TGTGCCACCGAGAGCTCCTACAATGAGCAGTTCTTC.

The chain links TRBV28 to TRBJ2-2, with 12 bases that match TRBD2. This CDR3 contains 18 residues. Germline CDR1 and CDR2: MDHEN and SYDVKM. The trim removed 6 bases at V and 6 bases at J, leaving 14 bases unmatched. As DNA, the CDR3 is TGTGCCAGCAGCGGCCCGACTAGCGGGAGAAATGGTGCCGGGGAGCTGTTTTTT. Translating it yields CASSGPTSGRNGAGELFF.

The V and J genes are TRBV11-1 and TRBJ2-2; D call uncertain. CDR1 and CDR2 (germline): SGHAT, FQDESV (reference sequence). V was pared by 5 bases and J by 5 bases, with 12 bases between. This CDR3 spans 14 amino acids. The CDR3 spells CASSPYPETGELFF. The CDR3 region has the DNA TGTGCCAGCAGCCCTTATCCCGAAACCGGGGAGCTGTTTTTT.

This clone is a singleton in its sample. The rearrangement links TRBV5-1 to TRBJ2-1, with 7 nucleotides matching TRBD2. Losses at the gene ends were 4 bases for V and 4 bases for J; bases not matched to a gene: 5. The germline V gene has CDR1 SGHRS and CDR2 YFSETQ. CDR3 size: 14 residues. The CDR3 DNA sequence: TGCGCCAGCAGCGAAGCGGGATTTTACAATGAGCAGTTCTTC. The encoded protein is CASSEAGFYNEQFF.

This chain uses TRBV18 with TRBJ1-1; no clear D gene. Deletions cut 5 bases from V and 3 bases from J, with 13 bases between. CDR1 is KGHSH and CDR2 is LQKENI in the germline V gene. This CDR3 contains 14 residues. The chain's CDR3 is CASSSEWRDTEAFF. CDR3 coding DNA: TGTGCCAGCTCATCTGAATGGAGGGACACTGAAGCTTTCTTT.

V and J are TRBV7-9 and TRBJ2-7; possibly TRBD2 for D (6 bases). The CDR3 is 17 residues long. V lost 1 base and J 1 base, leaving 17 bases between the germline ends. From germline, CDR1 is SEHNR and CDR2 FQNEAQ (reference sequence). This CDR3 reads CASSLGLGQRLSYEQYF. The DNA for the CDR3 is TGTGCCAGCAGCTTAGGACTAGGCCAGAGGCTTTCCTACGAGCAGTACTTC.

The chain has TRBV25-1 and TRBJ2-3, with TRBD2 matching over 9 bases. J lost 5 bases, V lost 6 bases, and 9 bases had no gene match. The CDR3 totals 15 residues. CDR1 and CDR2 from the germline V gene are MGHDK and SYGVNS. The chain's CDR3 is CASRRVAGARDTQYF. CDR3 nucleotides: TGTGCCAGCAGGAGGGTAGCGGGAGCCAGAGATACGCAGTATTTT.

The V and J genes are TRBV20-1 and TRBJ2-7, with D perhaps TRBD1 or TRBD2 (5 bases each). Germline V lookup: CDR1 DFQATT, CDR2 SNEGSKA (reference sequence). The CDR3 extends over 10 amino acids. Trimming left V 4 bases short and J 7 bases short, with 8 bases between. The CDR3 DNA follows: TGCAGTGCTACCTGGGGGGAGCAGTACTTC. Protein: CSATWGEQYF.

The chain is built from TRBV7-2 and TRBJ2-2; 12 bases fit TRBD2. Trimming took 5 bases from V and 3 from J; bases not matched to a gene: 7. The CDR3 runs 17 residues. CDR1 and CDR2 (germline): SGHTA, FQGNSA. The CDR3 region has the DNA TGTGCCAGCAGCCCGCGGGGACTAGCGGGTGACACCGGGGAGCTGTTTTTT. The encoded protein is CASSPRGLAGDTGELFF.

Concerning this clone itself: The junction departs from germline at one end; a sequencing error may be responsible. The V gene is TRBV7-9, the J gene TRBJ2-7; 7 bases align to TRBD2. Germline CDR1 reads SEHNR; CDR2 reads FQNEAQ (reference sequence). This CDR3 contains 14 residues. The chain's CDR3 is CASSFPTSSNEQYF. In nucleotides, the CDR3 is TGTGCCAGCAGCTTTCCGACTAGCTCCAACGAGCAGTACTTC.